This T cell receptor (beta chain) derives from a study of blood T cell repertoires in COVID-19. About the study: Sites across the United States, Italy and Spain contributed samples from acute and convalescent COVID-19. Nucleic acid was either cDNA or gDNA, and it came from T cells, B-cell-depleted T cells, or PBMCs.

Authors' processing steps: By means of reference gene primer amplification, nucleated cell counts were estimated. The repertoire was sequenced with immunoSEQ multiplex PCR; TCRdb's copy has only in-frame clones and lacks some. The V and J calls and clone size come from that table; D and trimming were worked out from the DNA. The table records about 16,000 clones, approximately 89% of them present only once. V dropped 0 bases and J dropped 8; count of bases not matched to a gene: 11. Per germline, CDR1 SGHRS and CDR2 YFSETQ. There are 17 residues in the CDR3. The sequencing sample was made of peripheral blood. This clonotype originated in a human donor in a cohort sampled during active COVID-19. The chain joins TRBV5-1 to TRBJ1-6; 7 nucleotides agree with TRBD1. CDR3 DNA: TGCGCCAGCAGCTTGGCGGCGACAGGGTTTTTGCATTCACCCCTCCACTTT. The encoded protein is CASSLAATGFLHSPLHF.